A single sample gave rise to the 16 T cell receptor beta chains below, sequenced in a study of T cells in Graves' hyperthyroidism and ophthalmopathy. Amplified regions were TCR beta CDR3 sequences from RNA transcripts. The HTBI set primed first-round TCR CDR3 RT-PCR. TCRdb itself ran the multiplex PCR reads through MiXCR, one entry per CDR3 protein. The profile covers around 600,000 distinct CDR3 sequences, with 14% appearing a single time and about an eighth taken by the ten largest. The sample consisted of blood. The source is a woman aged 50 to 60 with Graves' ophthalmopathy.

This clonotype was counted ten times or more. The chain carries TRBV9 and TRBJ2-7, with 9 bases matching TRBD2. Germline loops: CDR1 SGDLS, CDR2 YYNGEE. This CDR3 is built from 16 residues. V lost 4 bases to trimming and J lost 3 bases; unmatched junction nucleotides: 11. CDR3 residues: CASSPTTSGAYYEQYF. CDR3 sequence (DNA): TGTGCCAGCAGCCCAACGACTAGCGGAGCCTACTACGAGCAGTACTTC.

This clonotype was counted many times. The rearrangement links TRBV20-1 to TRBJ1-1, with TRBD1 matching 7 bases. V dropped 6 bases and J dropped 3; count of bases not matched to a gene: 7. There are 13 residues in the CDR3. Germline assignment: CDR1 DFQATT and CDR2 SNEGSKA (reference sequence). The CDR3, as DNA: TGCAGTGCAGACAGGGATGGGGACACTGAAGCTTTCTTT. This gives the protein CSADRDGDTEAFF.

Ten or more counts support this clonotype. The rearrangement links TRBV7-2 to TRBJ2-4, with 10 bases aligning to TRBD2. Germline trimming cut 5 bases from V and 2 bases from J; bases unmatched to any gene: 15. Per the germline V gene, CDR1 is SGHTA and CDR2 is FQGNSA. The CDR3 totals 19 residues. The CDR3 region has the DNA TGTGCCAGCAGCCCCCGAGCGCTAGCGGGAGAAGGGCCCAAAAACATTCAGTACTTC. Translating it yields CASSPRALAGEGPKNIQYF.

This clonotype was found many times. The chain combines TRBV7-2 with TRBJ1-2; the D gene is possibly TRBD1 (5 bases). The CDR3 loop spans 14 amino acids. Germline values: CDR1 SGHTA, CDR2 FQGNSA. V was clipped by 6 bases and J by 6 bases, with 17 bases between them. The CDR3 nucleotides are TGTGCCAGCAGTTTCAATTCAGGGTATGATGGCTACACCTTC. Encoded protein: CASSFNSGYDGYTF.

The chain carries TRBV4-3 and TRBJ1-2; D unresolved. Germline CDR1 reads LGHNA; CDR2 reads YSLEER. V was pared by 6 bases and J by 5 bases, with 22 bases between. This CDR3 is built from 16 residues. CDR3 DNA sequence: TGCGCCAGCAGGGGCTATGCGGACGGAGGCTCGTATGGCTACACCTTC. This codes for CASRGYADGGSYGYTF.

In this sample, this clonotype turned up many times. This chain uses TRBV10-3 with TRBJ2-1; D unclear. This CDR3 contains 14 residues. CDR1 is ENHRY, CDR2 SYGVKD, per germline. Between the trimmed V and J ends, which lost 6 bases and 4 bases, there was a span of 13 bases. CDR3 region: CAIRERGDYNEQFF. CDR3 sequence (DNA): TGTGCCATCAGGGAGCGCGGTGATTACAATGAGCAGTTCTTC.

In this sample, this clonotype turned up once. This chain uses TRBV19 with TRBJ2-6, with 7 bases identical to TRBD1. The V gene's germline CDR1 is LNHDA and CDR2 SQIVND (reference sequence). The trim removed 6 bases at V and 0 bases at J, leaving 14 bases unmatched. This CDR3 contains 19 residues. The CDR3 is CASRVKGDRATSGANVLTF. Written as DNA, the CDR3 is TGTGCCAGTAGGGTGAAAGGGGACAGAGCTACCTCTGGGGCCAACGTCCTGACTTTC.

The chain carries TRBV20-1 and TRBJ2-3; TRBD2 is a possible D gene (6 bases). V lost 2 bases and J 2 bases, leaving 11 bases between the germline ends. This CDR3 has 14 amino acids. In germline, CDR1 is DFQATT, CDR2 SNEGSKA (reference sequence). CDR3 sequence: CSARSGLITDTQYF. The CDR3 DNA follows: TGCAGTGCTAGATCGGGACTGATCACAGATACGCAGTATTTT.

This clonotype was counted ten times or more. The genes are TRBV7-3 and TRBJ2-5; maybe TRBD2 (6 bases). The CDR3 consists of 13 residues. Trimming pared 5 bases from V and 5 bases from J, leaving 12 bases between. The germline V gene encodes CDR1 SGHTA and CDR2 FQGTGA. CDR3: CASSPAREETQYF. For the CDR3, the DNA is TGTGCCAGCAGCCCCGCCCGGGAGGAGACCCAGTACTTC.

This clonotype was counted many times. The V gene is TRBV6-1, the J gene TRBJ2-7; tentative D call: TRBD2 (5 bases). The CDR3 has 14 amino acids. V was clipped by 4 bases and J by 1 base, with 11 bases between them. Germline V gene sequence: CDR1 MNHNS, CDR2 SASEGT. CDR3 nucleotides: TGTGCCAGCAGTGGAAGCGGCCTTTCCTACGAGCAGTACTTC. Translating gives CASSGSGLSYEQYF.

This clonotype was seen repeatedly, ten times or more. This sequence joins TRBV28 and TRBJ2-2; 13 bases are shared with TRBD2. Losses at the gene ends were 6 bases for V and 4 bases for J; bases not matched to a gene: 8. Per germline, CDR1 MDHEN and CDR2 SYDVKM. The CDR3 totals 17 residues. The CDR3: CASRRGLAGVSTGELFF. DNA of the CDR3: TGTGCCAGCAGGCGAGGACTAGCGGGAGTTAGCACCGGGGAGCTGTTTTTT. The variable domain in full, completed from reference TRBV28 and TRBJ2-2, reads DVKVTQSSRYLVKRTGEKVFLECVQDMDHENMFWYRQDPGLGLRLIYFSYDVKMKEKGDIPEGYSVSREKKERFSLILESASTNQTSMYLCASRRGLAGVSTGELFFGEGSRLTVL.

At least ten counts were recorded for this clonotype. V gene TRBV14 combines with J gene TRBJ2-1, with TRBD1 identical over 9 bases. Germline lookup yields CDR1 SGHDN and CDR2 FVKESK. V dropped 5 bases and J dropped 5; count of bases not matched to a gene: 1. CDR3 size: 13 residues. The CDR3 DNA follows: TGTGCCAGCAGCGGGACAGGGAACAATGAGCAGTTCTTC. It codes for CASSGTGNNEQFF. Supplemented by reference TRBV14 and TRBJ2-1, the full variable domain reads EAGVTQFPSHSVIEKGQTVTLRCDPISGHDNLYWYRRVMGKEIKFLLHFVKESKQDESGMPNNRFLAERTGGTYSTLKVQPAELEDSGVYFCASSGTGNNEQFFGPGTRLTVL.

This clonotype was recorded at least ten times. The genes are TRBV20-1 and TRBJ2-3; D is possibly TRBD2 (8 bases). The germline V gene has CDR1 DFQATT and CDR2 SNEGSKA (reference sequence). Trimming pared 1 base from V and 0 bases from J, leaving 23 bases between. This CDR3 has 19 residues. The CDR3 nucleotides are TGCAGTGCTAGAGGGGGGCAGGGGGAAGCTAGCGGGAGCACAGATACGCAGTATTTT. Its translation is CSARGGQGEASGSTDTQYF.

The chain is built from TRBV27 and TRBJ2-7; 7 nucleotides match TRBD2. J gave up 5 bases and V 3 bases, and 13 bases lay outside the gene matches. CDR3 length equals 16 residues. From germline, CDR1 is MNHEY and CDR2 SMNVEV (reference sequence). CDR3 nucleotides: TGTGCCAGCAGTTTTCGACTAGCCCTCCCATCCGACGAGCAGTACTTC. Translation: CASSFRLALPSDEQYF.

This clonotype was recorded a few times. The rearrangement links TRBV20-1 to TRBJ2-3; TRBD2 aligns across 13 bases. The junction had 8 bases not matched to a gene; V was cut back by 0 bases and J by 2 bases. The CDR3 covers 18 residues. The germline V gene encodes CDR1 DFQATT and CDR2 SNEGSKA (reference sequence). CDR3 sequence (DNA): TGCAGTGCTAGAGAGGATGGACTAGCGGGGGTTTTCACAGATACGCAGTATTTT. This gives the protein CSAREDGLAGVFTDTQYF.

The rearrangement links TRBV18 to TRBJ2-7; TRBD2 matches 11 bases. The ends lost 5 bases at V and 9 bases at J; junction bases unmatched: 6. The CDR3 length is 13 residues. Germline CDR1 KGHSH, CDR2 LQKENI. The CDR3 protein is CASSKLAGEAQYF. CDR3 coding DNA: TGTGCCAGCTCAAAACTAGCGGGAGAAGCGCAGTACTTC.